Listed here are 9 T cell receptor beta chains from one sample, sequenced in a study of Graves' ophthalmopathy and Graves' hyperthyroidism. Amplification of the TCR beta CDR3 regions used RNA transcripts (as template). First-round RT-PCR employed HTBI primers, with a second-round multiplex PCR after it. TCRdb processed the multiplex PCR reads anew with MiXCR; each CDR3 protein has one entry. Among over 650,000 distinct CDR3 sequences listed, 35% to 45% were seen once. Sequences were obtained from peripheral blood. The origin of the receptors is an adult man with Graves' ophthalmopathy.

As to this clonotype: One end of the junction fails to match germline, which may point to a read error. V is TRBV6-1 and J is TRBJ2-5; tentative D call: TRBD2 (5 bases). Germline CDR1 MNHNS, CDR2 SASEGT. This CDR3 comprises 13 residues. The CDR3 DNA reads as TGTGCCGGCGGTAACTGGAGTGGAACTAGGATGGATTTC. Its translation: CAGGNWSGTRMDF.

V is TRBV6-1 and J is TRBJ1-6; weak D call: TRBD1 (6 bases). With 8 bases removed from V and 0 bases from J, the gap between germline ends came to 14 bases. Germline CDR1 reads MNHNS; CDR2 reads SASEGT. This CDR3 is 16 amino acids long. CDR3 sequence (DNA): TGTGCCAGCGGGCCCCAGGGGTTCTCCTATAATTCACCCCTCCACTTT. It yields the protein CASGPQGFSYNSPLHF.

This clonotype was counted ten times or more. This chain connects TRBV5-1 to TRBJ2-6; D gene ambiguous. CDR3 length: 16 residues. Germline V lookup: CDR1 SGHRS, CDR2 YFSETQ. V gave up 0 bases and J gave up 2 bases, with 9 bases separating them. CDR3 residues: CASSLEGRPGANVLTF. CDR3 coding DNA: TGCGCCAGCAGCTTGGAGGGCAGGCCTGGGGCCAACGTCCTGACTTTC.

The CDR3 is CASRPTGTRGYTF. CDR3 sequence (DNA): TGTGCCAGCAGGCCTACAGGGACTCGAGGCTACACCTTC. The V gene is TRBV10-3, the J gene TRBJ1-2; D is perhaps TRBD1 (6 bases). Germline assignment: CDR1 ENHRY and CDR2 SYGVKD. The V end lost 10 bases, the J end lost 8 bases, and 20 bases lay between the germline ends. The CDR3 runs 13 residues.

This clonotype showed up just once. A much larger clone differs from this one at a single base, so this may be a read error. This chain links TRBV7-2 with TRBJ2-2, with D maybe TRBD1 (7 bases). The germline CDR1 and CDR2 sequences are SGHTA and FQGNSA. This CDR3 has 15 amino acids. CDR3 region: CASSYRQGPTGGLFF. Written as DNA, the CDR3 is TGTGCCAGCAGCTACCGACAGGGCCCCACCGGGGGGCTGTTTTTT. Full variable domain (missing parts from reference TRBV7-2 and TRBJ2-2): GAGVSQSPSNKVTEKGKDVELRCDPISGHTALYWYRQSLGQGLEFLIYFQGNSAPDKSGLPSDRFSAERTGGSVSTLTIQRTQQEDSAVYLCASSYRQGPTGGLFFGEGSRLTVL.

In this sample, this clonotype turned up many times. V is TRBV25-1 and J is TRBJ1-2, with D possibly matching TRBD1 (6 bases). The ends were cut back, 3 bases at V and 12 bases at J, with 20 bases in the middle. The CDR3 contains 14 residues. CDR1 is MGHDK, CDR2 SYGVNS, per germline. The CDR3 spells CASSDSAKPGGHTF. The CDR3, as DNA: TGTGCCAGCAGTGATTCAGCTAAGCCCGGGGGCCACACCTTC.

This clonotype was seen ten or more times. J is TRBJ1-4 and V is TRBV24-1; 10 nucleotides agree with TRBD1. With 5 bases clipped from V and 0 bases from J, the junction kept 5 bases outside the gene matches. This CDR3 comprises 17 residues. Germline lookup yields CDR1 KGHDR and CDR2 SFDVKD. As DNA, the CDR3 is TGTGCCACCAGTGGCGGACAGGGGGGGACAACTAATGAAAAACTGTTTTTT. This encodes CATSGGQGGTTNEKLFF.

This clonotype has more than one count but fewer than ten. The chain links TRBV30 to TRBJ1-5, with 7 nucleotides matching TRBD1. Germline V gene lookup returns CDR1 GTSNPN and CDR2 SVGIG (reference sequence). CDR3 size: 14 residues. Trimming at V came to 1 base and at J to 5 bases, leaving 5 bases not matched to a gene. The DNA of the CDR3 is TGTGCCTGGAGTGATCAAGGGGGCCATCAGCCCCAGCATTTT. It codes for CAWSDQGGHQPQHF. Filled out from reference TRBV30 and TRBJ1-5, the complete variable domain reads SQTIHQWPATLVQPVGSPLSLECTVEGTSNPNLYWYRQAAGRGLQLLFYSVGIGQISSEVPQNLSASRPQDRQFILSSKKLLLSDSGFYLCAWSDQGGHQPQHFGDGTRLSIL.

The V call is TRBV7-6, the J call TRBJ1-2, with TRBD1 matching over 10 bases. Per germline, CDR1 SGHVS and CDR2 FNYEAQ. V trimming: 4 bases; J trimming: 5 bases; junction bases outside the gene matches: 7. This CDR3 is 15 amino acids long. The CDR3 region is CASSSGTGEGYGYTF. The CDR3 DNA reads as TGTGCCAGCAGCTCAGGGACAGGGGAGGGTTATGGCTACACCTTC.